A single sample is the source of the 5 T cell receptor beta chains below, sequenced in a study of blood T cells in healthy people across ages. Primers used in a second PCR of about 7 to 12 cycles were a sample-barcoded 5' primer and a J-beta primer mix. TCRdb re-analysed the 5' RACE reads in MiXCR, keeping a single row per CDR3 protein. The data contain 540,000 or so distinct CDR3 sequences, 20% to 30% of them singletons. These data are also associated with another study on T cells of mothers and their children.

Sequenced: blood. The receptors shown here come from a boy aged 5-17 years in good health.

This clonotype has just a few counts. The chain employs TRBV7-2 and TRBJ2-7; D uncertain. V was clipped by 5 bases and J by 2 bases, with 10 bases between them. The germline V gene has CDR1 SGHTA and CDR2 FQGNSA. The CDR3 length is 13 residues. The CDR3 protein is CASSRYSAYEQYF. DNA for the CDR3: TGTGCCAGCAGCCGCTACTCAGCCTACGAGCAGTACTTC.

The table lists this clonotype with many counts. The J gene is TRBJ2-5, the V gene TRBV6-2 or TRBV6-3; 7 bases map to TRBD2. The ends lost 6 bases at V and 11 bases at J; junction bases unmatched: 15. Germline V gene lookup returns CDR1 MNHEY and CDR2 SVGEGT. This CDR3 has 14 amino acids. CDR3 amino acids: CASRRAGTVLEQYF. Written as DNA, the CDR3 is TGTGCCAGCAGACGAGCGGGAACCGTTTTGGAGCAGTACTTC.

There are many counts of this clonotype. The CDR3 region is CASSQTGVGGYTF. DNA for the CDR3: TGTGCCAGCAGCCAAACGGGGGTAGGGGGCTACACCTTC. This chain connects TRBV3-1 to TRBJ1-2; a possible D gene is TRBD1 (5 bases). Germline V gives CDR1 LGHDT, CDR2 YNNKEL (reference sequence). The V end lost 2 bases, the J end lost 8 bases, and 12 bases lay between the germline ends. This CDR3 spans 13 amino acids.

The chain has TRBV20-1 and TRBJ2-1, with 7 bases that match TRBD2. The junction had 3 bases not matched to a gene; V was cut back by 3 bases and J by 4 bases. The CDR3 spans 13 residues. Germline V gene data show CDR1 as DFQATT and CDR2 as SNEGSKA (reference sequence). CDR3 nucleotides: TGCAGTGCTAGTGCTAGCGGATACAATGAGCAGTTCTTC. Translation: CSASASGYNEQFF.

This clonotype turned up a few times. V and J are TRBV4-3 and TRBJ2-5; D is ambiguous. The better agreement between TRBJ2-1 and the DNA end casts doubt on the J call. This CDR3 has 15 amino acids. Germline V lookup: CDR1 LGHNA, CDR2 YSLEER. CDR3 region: CASSQDKSIYNEQFF. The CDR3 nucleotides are TGCGCCAGCAGCCAAGATAAGTCGATTTACAATGAGCAGTTCTTC.